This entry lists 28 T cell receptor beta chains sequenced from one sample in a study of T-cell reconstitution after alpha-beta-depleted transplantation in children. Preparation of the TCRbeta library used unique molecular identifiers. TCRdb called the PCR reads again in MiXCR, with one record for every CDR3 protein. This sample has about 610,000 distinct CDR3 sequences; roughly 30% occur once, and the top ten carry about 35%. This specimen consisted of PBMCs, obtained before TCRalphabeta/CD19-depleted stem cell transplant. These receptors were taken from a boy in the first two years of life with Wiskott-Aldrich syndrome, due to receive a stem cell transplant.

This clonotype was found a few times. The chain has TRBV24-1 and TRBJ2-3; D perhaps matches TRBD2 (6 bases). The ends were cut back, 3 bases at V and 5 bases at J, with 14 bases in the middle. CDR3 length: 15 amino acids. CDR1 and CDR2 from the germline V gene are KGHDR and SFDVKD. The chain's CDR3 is CATSDPGLIIDTQYF. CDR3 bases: TGTGCCACCAGTGATCCCGGACTAATTATAGATACGCAGTATTTT.

CDR3 nucleotide sequence: TGCAGTGCTAGTGTACTAGCGGGACTAGCCTACGAGCAGTACTTC. Translated, it gives CSASVLAGLAYEQYF. This chain uses TRBV20-1 with TRBJ2-7, with 10 bases fitting TRBD2. The CDR3 is 15 amino acids. V was clipped by 3 bases and J by 2 bases; unmatched bases: 7. Germline values: CDR1 DFQATT, CDR2 SNEGSKA (reference sequence).

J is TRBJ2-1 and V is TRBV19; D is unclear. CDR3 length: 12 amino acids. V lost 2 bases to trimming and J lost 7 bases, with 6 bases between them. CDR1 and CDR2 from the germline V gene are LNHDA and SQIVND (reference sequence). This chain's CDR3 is CASSILWNEQFF. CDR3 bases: TGTGCCAGTAGTATATTGTGGAATGAGCAGTTCTTC.

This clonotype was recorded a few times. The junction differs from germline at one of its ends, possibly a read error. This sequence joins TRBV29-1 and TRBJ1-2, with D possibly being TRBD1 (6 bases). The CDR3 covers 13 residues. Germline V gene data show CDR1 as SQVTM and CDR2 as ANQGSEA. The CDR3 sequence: CSVEGGSHYGYTF. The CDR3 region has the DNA TGCAGCGTGGAAGGGGGATCCCACTATGGCTACACCTTC.

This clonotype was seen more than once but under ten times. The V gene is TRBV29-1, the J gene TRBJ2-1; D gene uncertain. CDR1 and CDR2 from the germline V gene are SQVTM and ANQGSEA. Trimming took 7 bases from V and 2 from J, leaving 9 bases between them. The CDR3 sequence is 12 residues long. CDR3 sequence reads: CSAARTYNEQFF. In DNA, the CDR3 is TGCAGCGCCGCCCGCACCTACAATGAGCAGTTCTTC.

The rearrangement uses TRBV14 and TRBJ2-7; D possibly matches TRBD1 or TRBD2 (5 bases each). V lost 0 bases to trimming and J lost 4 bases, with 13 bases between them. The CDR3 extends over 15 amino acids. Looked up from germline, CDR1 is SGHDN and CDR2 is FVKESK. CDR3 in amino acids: CASSQDLKGPYEQYF. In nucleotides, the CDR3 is TGTGCCAGCAGCCAAGATCTTAAGGGACCTTACGAGCAGTACTTC. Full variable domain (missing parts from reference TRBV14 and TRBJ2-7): EAGVTQFPSHSVIEKGQTVTLRCDPISGHDNLYWYRRVMGKEIKFLLHFVKESKQDESGMPNNRFLAERTGGTYSTLKVQPAELEDSGVYFCASSQDLKGPYEQYFGPGTRLTVT.

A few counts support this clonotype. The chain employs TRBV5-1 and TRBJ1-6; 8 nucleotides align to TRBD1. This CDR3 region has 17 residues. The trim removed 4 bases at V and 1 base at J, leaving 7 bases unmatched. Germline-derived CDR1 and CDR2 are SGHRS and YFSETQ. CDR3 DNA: TGCGCCAGCAGCGAATGGACAGGGATGTCCTATAATTCACCCCTCCACTTT. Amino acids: CASSEWTGMSYNSPLHF.

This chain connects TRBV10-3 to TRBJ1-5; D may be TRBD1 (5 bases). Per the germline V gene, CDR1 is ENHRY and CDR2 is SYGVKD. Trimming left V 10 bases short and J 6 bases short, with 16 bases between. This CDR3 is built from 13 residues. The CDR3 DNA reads TGTGCCACCACCCCAGGGTTGGGTCAGCCCCAGCATTTT. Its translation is CATTPGLGQPQHF.

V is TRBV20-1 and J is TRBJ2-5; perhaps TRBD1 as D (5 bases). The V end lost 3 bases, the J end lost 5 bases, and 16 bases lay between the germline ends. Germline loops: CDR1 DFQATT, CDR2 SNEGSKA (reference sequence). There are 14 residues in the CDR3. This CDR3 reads CSASGDRAGETQYF. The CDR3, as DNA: TGCAGTGCTAGCGGAGACAGAGCCGGGGAGACCCAGTACTTC.

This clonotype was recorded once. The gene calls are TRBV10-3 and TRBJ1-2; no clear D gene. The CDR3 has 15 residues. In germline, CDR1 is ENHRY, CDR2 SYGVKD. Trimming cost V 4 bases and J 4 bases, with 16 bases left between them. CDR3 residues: CAISGAFPGGYGYTF. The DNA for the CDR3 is TGTGCCATCAGTGGGGCTTTTCCGGGTGGCTATGGCTACACCTTC.

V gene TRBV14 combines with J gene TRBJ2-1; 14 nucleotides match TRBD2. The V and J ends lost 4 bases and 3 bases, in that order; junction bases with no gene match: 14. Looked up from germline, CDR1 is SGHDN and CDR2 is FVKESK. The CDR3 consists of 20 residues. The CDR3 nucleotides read TGTGCCAGCAGCCGATACCGACTAGCGGGAGGGCCGGTAATCTACAATGAGCAGTTCTTC. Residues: CASSRYRLAGGPVIYNEQFF. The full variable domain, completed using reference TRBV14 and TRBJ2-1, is EAGVTQFPSHSVIEKGQTVTLRCDPISGHDNLYWYRRVMGKEIKFLLHFVKESKQDESGMPNNRFLAERTGGTYSTLKVQPAELEDSGVYFCASSRYRLAGGPVIYNEQFFGPGTRLTVL.

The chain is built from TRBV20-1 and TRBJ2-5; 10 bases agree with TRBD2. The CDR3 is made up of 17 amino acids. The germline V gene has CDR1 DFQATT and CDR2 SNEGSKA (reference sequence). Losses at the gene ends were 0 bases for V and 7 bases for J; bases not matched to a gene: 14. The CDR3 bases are TGCAGTGCTAGAGATACTAGCGGGACCCATATTCAGGGGACCCAGTACTTC. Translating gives CSARDTSGTHIQGTQYF.

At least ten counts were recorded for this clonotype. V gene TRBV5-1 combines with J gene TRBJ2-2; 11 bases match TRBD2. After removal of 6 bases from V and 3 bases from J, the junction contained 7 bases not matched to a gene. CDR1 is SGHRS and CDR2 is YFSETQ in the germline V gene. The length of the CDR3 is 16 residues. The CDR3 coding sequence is TGCGCCAGCATGCCTCCGGGACTAGCGGACACCGGGGAGCTGTTTTTT. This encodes CASMPPGLADTGELFF.

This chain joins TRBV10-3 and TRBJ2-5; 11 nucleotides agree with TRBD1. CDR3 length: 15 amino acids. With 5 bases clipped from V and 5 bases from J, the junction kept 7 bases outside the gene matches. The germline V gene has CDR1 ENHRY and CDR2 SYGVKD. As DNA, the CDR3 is TGTGCCATCAGTAAAGGACAGGGGGCCTTGGAGACCCAGTACTTC. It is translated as CAISKGQGALETQYF.

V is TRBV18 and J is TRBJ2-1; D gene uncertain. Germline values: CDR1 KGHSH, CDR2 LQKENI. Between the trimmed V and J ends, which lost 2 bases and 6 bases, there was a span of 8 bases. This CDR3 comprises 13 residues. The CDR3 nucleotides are TGTGCCAGCTCACCAAGACGGCTCAATGAGCAGTTCTTC. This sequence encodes CASSPRRLNEQFF.

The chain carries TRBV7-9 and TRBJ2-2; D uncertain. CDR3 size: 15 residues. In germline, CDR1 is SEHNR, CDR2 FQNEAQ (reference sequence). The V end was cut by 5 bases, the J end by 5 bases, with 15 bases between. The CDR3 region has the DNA TGTGCCAGCAGCCCCCTCCCCTCCGGGACCGGGGAGCTGTTTTTT. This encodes CASSPLPSGTGELFF.

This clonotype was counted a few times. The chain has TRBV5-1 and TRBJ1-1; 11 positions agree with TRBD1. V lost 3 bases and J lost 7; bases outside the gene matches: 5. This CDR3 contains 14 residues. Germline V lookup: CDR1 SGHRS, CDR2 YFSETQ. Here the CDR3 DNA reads TGCGCCAGCAGCTCGGACAGGGGGCCGGGTGAAGCTTTCTTT. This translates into CASSSDRGPGEAFF. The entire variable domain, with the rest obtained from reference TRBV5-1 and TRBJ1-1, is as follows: KAGVTQTPRYLIKTRGQQVTLSCSPISGHRSVSWYQQTPGQGLQFLFEYFSETQRNKGNFPGRFSGRQFSNSRSEMNVSTLELGDSALYLCASSSDRGPGEAFFGQGTRLTVV.

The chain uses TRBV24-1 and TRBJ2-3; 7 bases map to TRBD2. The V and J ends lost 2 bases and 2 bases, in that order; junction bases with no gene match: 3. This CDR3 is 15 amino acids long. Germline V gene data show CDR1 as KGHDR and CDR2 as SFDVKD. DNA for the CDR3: TGTGCCACCAGTGATTCCCGGGGGGACACAGATACGCAGTATTTT. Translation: CATSDSRGDTDTQYF.

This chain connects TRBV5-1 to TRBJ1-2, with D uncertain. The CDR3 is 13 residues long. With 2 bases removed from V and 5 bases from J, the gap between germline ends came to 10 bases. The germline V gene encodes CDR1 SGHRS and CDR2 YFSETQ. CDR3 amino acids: CASSFGRSYGYTF. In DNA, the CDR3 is TGCGCCAGCAGCTTCGGTCGCTCTTATGGCTACACCTTC.

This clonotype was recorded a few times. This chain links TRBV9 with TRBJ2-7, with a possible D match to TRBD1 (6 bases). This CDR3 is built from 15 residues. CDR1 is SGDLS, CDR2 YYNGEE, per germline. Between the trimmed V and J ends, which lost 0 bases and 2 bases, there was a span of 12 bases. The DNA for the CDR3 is TGTGCCAGCAGCGTAGCTACAGGGACCCCCTACGAGCAGTACTTC. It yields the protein CASSVATGTPYEQYF.

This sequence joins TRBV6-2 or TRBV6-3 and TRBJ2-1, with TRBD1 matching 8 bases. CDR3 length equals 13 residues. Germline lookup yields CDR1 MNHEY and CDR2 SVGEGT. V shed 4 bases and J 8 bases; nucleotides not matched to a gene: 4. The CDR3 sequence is CASSWTGFYEQFF. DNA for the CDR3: TGTGCCAGCAGTTGGACAGGGTTCTATGAGCAGTTCTTC.

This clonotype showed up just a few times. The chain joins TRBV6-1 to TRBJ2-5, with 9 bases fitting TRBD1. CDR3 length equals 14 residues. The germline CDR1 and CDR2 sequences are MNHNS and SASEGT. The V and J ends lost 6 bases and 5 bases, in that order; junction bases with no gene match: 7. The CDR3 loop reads CASRGTGTRETQYF. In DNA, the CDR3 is TGTGCCAGCAGGGGGACAGGGACGCGGGAGACCCAGTACTTC.

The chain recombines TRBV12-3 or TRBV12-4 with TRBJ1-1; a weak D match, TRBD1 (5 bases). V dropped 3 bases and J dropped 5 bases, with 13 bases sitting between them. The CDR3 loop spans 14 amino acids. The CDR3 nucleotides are TGTGCCAGCAGTTTCGAGGGGATGGGGACTGAAGCTTTCTTT. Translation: CASSFEGMGTEAFF.

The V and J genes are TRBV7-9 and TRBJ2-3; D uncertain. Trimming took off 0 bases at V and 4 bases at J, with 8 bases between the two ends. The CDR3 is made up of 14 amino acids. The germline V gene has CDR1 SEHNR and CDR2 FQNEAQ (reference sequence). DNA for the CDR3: TGTGCCAGCAGCTTAGCGACCTATTCAGATACGCAGTATTTT. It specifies CASSLATYSDTQYF.

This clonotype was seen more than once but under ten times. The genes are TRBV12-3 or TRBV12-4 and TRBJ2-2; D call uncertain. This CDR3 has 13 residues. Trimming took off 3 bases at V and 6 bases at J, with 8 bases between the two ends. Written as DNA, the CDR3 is TGTGCCAGCAGTTTCTTGAATGCCGGGGAGCTGTTTTTT. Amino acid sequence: CASSFLNAGELFF.

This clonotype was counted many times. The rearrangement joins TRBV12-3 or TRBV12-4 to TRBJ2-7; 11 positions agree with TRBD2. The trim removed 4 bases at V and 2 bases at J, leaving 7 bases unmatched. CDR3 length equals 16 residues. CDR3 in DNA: TGTGCCAGCAGTTCAAATATAGCGGGAGGGCCCTACGAGCAGTACTTC. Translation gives CASSSNIAGGPYEQYF.

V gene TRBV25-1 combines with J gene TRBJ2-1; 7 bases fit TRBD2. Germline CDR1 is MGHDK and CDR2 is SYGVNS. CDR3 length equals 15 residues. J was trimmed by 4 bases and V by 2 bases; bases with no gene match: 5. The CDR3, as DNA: TGTGCCAGCAGTGAAGGGGGAGGGCCGTACAATGAGCAGTTCTTC. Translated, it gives CASSEGGGPYNEQFF. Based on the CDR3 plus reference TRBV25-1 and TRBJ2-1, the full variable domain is EADIYQTPRYLVIGTGKKITLECSQTMGHDKMYWYQQDPGMELHLIHYSYGVNSTEKGDLSSESTVSRIRTEHFPLTLESARPSHTSQYLCASSEGGGPYNEQFFGPGTRLTVL.

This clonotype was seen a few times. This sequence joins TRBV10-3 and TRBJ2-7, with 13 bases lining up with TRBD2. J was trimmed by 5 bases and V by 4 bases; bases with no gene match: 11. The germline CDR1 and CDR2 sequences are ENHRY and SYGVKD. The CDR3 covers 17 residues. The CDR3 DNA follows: TGTGCCATCAGTGGAACTAGCGGGAGGGTTGAGGCGAACGAGCAGTACTTC. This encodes CAISGTSGRVEANEQYF.